These T cell receptor beta chains were read from a single sample in a study of blood T cell repertoires in COVID-19. Some clones are missing from TCRdb's copy, which holds only in-frame ones; the method was immunoSEQ multiplex PCR. Of approximately 390,000 clones in the sample, around nine tenths are singletons; the top ten hold approximately 10%. The sample taken for sequencing was PBMCs or T cells enriched from blood (not recorded which). The receptors were sampled from a woman aged 50 to 60 who had recovered from COVID-19. The CDR3 runs from the conserved cysteine through the conserved F or W. The D gene is left open where the match is weak. The size entry is marked missing in some rows and otherwise reads once, few, many or a size class.

J gene | D gene | clone size | CDR3 length | V gene | CDR3 protein | CDR3 DNA
TRBJ1-1 | - | once | 15 | TRBV5-5 | CASSLWLPSNTEAFF | TGTGCCAGCAGCTTGTGGCTCCCCTCGAACACTGAAGCTTTCTTT
TRBJ1-4 | - | - | 13 | TRBV5-6 | CASSFRRREKLFF | TGTGCCAGCAGCTTTCGGCGGCGGGAAAAACTGTTTTTT
TRBJ1-3 | - | - | 16 | TRBV27 | CASSLSGGRNGNTIYF | TGTGCCAGCAGTTTATCCGGGGGGCGAAACGGAAACACCATATATTTT
TRBJ1-5 | TRBD1 | - | 16 | TRBV19 | CASSSRTGVSNQPQHF | TGTGCCAGTAGTTCGCGGACAGGGGTGAGCAATCAGCCCCAGCATTTT
TRBJ1-5 | - | - | 13 | TRBV12-3/TRBV12-4 | CASSGGGHQPQHF | TGTGCCAGCAGTGGGGGCGGACATCAGCCCCAGCATTTT
TRBJ1-6 | - | - | 14 | TRBV28 | CASSFVRVDSPLHF | TGTGCCAGCAGTTTCGTCAGGGTTGATTCACCCCTCCACTTT
TRBJ1-2 | TRBD1 | - | 16 | TRBV18 | CASSPMGQGIDYGYTF | TGTGCCAGCTCACCGATGGGACAGGGTATCGACTATGGCTACACCTTC
TRBJ1-1 | TRBD1 | once | 14 | TRBV7-2 | CASSGTGRNTEAFF | TGTGCCAGCAGTGGGACAGGGAGGAACACTGAAGCTTTCTTT
TRBJ2-1 | TRBD1 | - | 16 | TRBV24-1 | CATSAETGGLYNEQFF | TGTGCCACCAGTGCGGAGACAGGGGGCCTTTACAATGAGCAGTTCTTC
TRBJ1-1 | - | few | 12 | TRBV7-9 | CASSFWGGLAFF | TGTGCCAGCAGCTTTTGGGGGGGATTAGCTTTCTTT
TRBJ1-1 | - | - | 16 | TRBV5-1 | CASSLAEREMNTEAFF | TGCGCCAGCAGCTTGGCCGAGAGGGAAATGAACACTGAAGCTTTCTTT
TRBJ1-1 | TRBD1 | - | 14 | TRBV7-9 | CASSFQGGSSEAFF | TGTGCCAGCAGCTTCCAGGGGGGCTCGTCTGAAGCTTTCTTT
TRBJ2-4 | - | - | 14 | TRBV19 | CASSFRTVRNIQYF | TGTGCCAGTAGTTTCCGGACAGTTCGAAACATTCAGTACTTC
TRBJ2-1 | TRBD2 | - | 15 | TRBV2 | CASSEGRGVDNEQFF | TGTGCCAGCAGTGAGGGTCGGGGGGTTGACAATGAGCAGTTCTTC
TRBJ1-2 | - | - | 13 | TRBV3-1/TRBV3-2 | CASTGGQGAHYTF | TGTGCCAGCACCGGGGGGCAGGGTGCTCACTACACCTTC
TRBJ1-1 | TRBD1 | - | 16 | TRBV3-1/TRBV3-2 | CASSEQGEKWYTEAFF | TGTGCCAGCAGCGAACAGGGGGAGAAGTGGTACACTGAAGCTTTCTTT
TRBJ2-2 | TRBD1 | once | 16 | TRBV5-1 | CASSFTAGGDTGELFF | TGCGCCAGCAGCTTCACCGCAGGGGGTGACACCGGGGAGCTGTTTTTT
TRBJ2-7 | TRBD2 | - | 18 | TRBV5-1 | CASSLPRSGGAFDNEQYF | TGCGCCAGCAGCTTGCCGAGGAGCGGGGGGGCTTTTGACAACGAGCAGTACTTC
TRBJ1-2 | - | once | 14 | TRBV30 | CAWSVGTTYYGYTF | TGTGCCTGGAGTGTTGGCACCACCTACTATGGCTACACCTTC
TRBJ2-2 | TRBD1 | - | 16 | TRBV5-4 | CASSLQQGAATGELFF | TGTGCCAGCAGCTTACAACAGGGGGCGGCCACCGGGGAGCTGTTTTTT
TRBJ1-3 | - | once | 16 | TRBV2 | CASSEAIEGGGNTIYF | TGTGCCAGCAGTGAAGCGATCGAGGGAGGTGGAAACACCATATATTTT
TRBJ2-1 | TRBD2 | - | 15 | TRBV7-8 | CASSPSGTPLNEQFF | TGTGCCAGCAGCCCAAGCGGGACTCCCCTCAATGAGCAGTTCTTC
TRBJ2-7 | TRBD2 | - | 15 | TRBV3-1/TRBV3-2 | CASSFSSGGAHEQYF | TGTGCCAGCAGCTTCTCTAGCGGGGGGGCCCACGAGCAGTACTTC
TRBJ2-5 | - | - | 16 | TRBV3-1/TRBV3-2 | CASSHLGQSPQETQYF | TGTGCCAGCAGCCACCTCGGACAGAGCCCCCAAGAGACCCAGTACTTC
TRBJ1-3 | - | - | 16 | TRBV5-1 | CASSPGGGDSGNTIYF | TGCGCCAGCAGTCCCGGTGGGGGGGACTCTGGAAACACCATATATTTT
TRBJ1-1 | - | - | 14 | TRBV29-1 | CSVEWSQGNTEAFF | TGCAGCGTTGAATGGTCACAGGGGAACACTGAAGCTTTCTTT
TRBJ2-2 | - | - | 17 | TRBV5-1 | CASSNGIRGINTGELFF | TGCGCCAGCAGCAATGGTATCCGGGGAATTAACACCGGGGAGCTGTTTTTT
TRBJ1-6 | - | - | 14 | TRBV7-2 | CASSPTVTNSPLHF | TGTGCCAGCAGCCCGACAGTGACTAATTCACCCCTCCACTTT
TRBJ1-4 | - | - | 14 | TRBV28 | CASNPGVTNEKLFF | TGTGCCAGCAACCCGGGAGTAACTAATGAAAAACTGTTTTTT
TRBJ1-1 | - | - | 14 | TRBV7-9 | CASSRQLPNTEAFF | TGTGCCAGCAGCCGACAGCTCCCGAACACTGAAGCTTTCTTT
TRBJ2-2 | - | - | 16 | TRBV3-1/TRBV3-2 | CASTPGGLAITGELFF | TGTGCCAGCACGCCCGGGGGGCTAGCGATTACCGGGGAGCTGTTTTTT
TRBJ1-4 | - | - | 14 | TRBV2 | CASNSAGQGEKLFF | TGTGCCAGCAATTCAGCTGGACAAGGTGAAAAACTGTTTTTT
TRBJ2-5 | TRBD1 | - | 15 | TRBV5-4 | CASSQGQGAVETQYF | TGTGCCAGCAGCCAGGGACAGGGGGCGGTCGAGACCCAGTACTTC
TRBJ2-2 | - | - | 14 | TRBV3-1/TRBV3-2 | CASSQEGAPGELFF | TGTGCCAGCAGCCAAGAGGGAGCGCCTGGGGAGCTGTTTTTT
TRBJ1-2 | - | - | 15 | TRBV6-5 | CASSPLITEGYGYTF | TGTGCCAGCAGTCCCCTTATTACAGAGGGATATGGCTACACCTTC
TRBJ1-1 | TRBD1 | - | 16 | TRBV27 | CASSPIGQGENTEAFF | TGTGCCAGCAGCCCGATCGGACAGGGGGAAAACACTGAAGCTTTCTTT
TRBJ2-1 | TRBD1 | - | 13 | TRBV18 | CASSQDRGNEQFF | TGTGCCAGCTCACAGGACAGGGGGAATGAGCAGTTCTTC
TRBJ1-1 | - | - | 14 | TRBV28 | CASSYRTMNTEAFF | TGTGCCAGCAGTTACAGAACCATGAACACTGAAGCTTTCTTT
TRBJ2-5 | - | - | 14 | TRBV11-2 | CASSPGSLLETQYF | TGTGCCAGCAGCCCCGGTAGTTTATTGGAGACCCAGTACTTC
TRBJ1-6 | TRBD1 | - | 15 | TRBV6-5 | CASSFRDRYNSPLHF | TGTGCCAGCAGTTTTCGGGACAGATATAATTCACCCCTCCACTTT
TRBJ2-6 | - | once | 15 | TRBV6-5 | CASTQGWPGANVLTF | TGTGCCAGCACTCAGGGTTGGCCTGGGGCCAACGTCCTGACTTTC
TRBJ2-1 | - | once | 15 | TRBV14 | CASSPQGLAGNEQFF | TGTGCCAGCAGCCCCCAGGGCCTCGCGGGGAATGAGCAGTTCTTC
TRBJ1-4 | TRBD1 | - | 14 | TRBV11-2 | CASGEGGAGEKLFF | TGTGCCAGCGGCGAAGGGGGCGCAGGGGAAAAACTGTTTTTT
TRBJ1-1 | TRBD1 | - | 14 | TRBV3-1/TRBV3-2 | CASTLQGKGTEAFF | TGTGCCAGCACCCTACAGGGGAAGGGCACTGAAGCTTTCTTT
TRBJ2-5 | TRBD2 | once | 13 | TRBV19 | CASSRTSSETQYF | TGTGCCAGTAGTAGGACTAGCTCAGAGACCCAGTACTTC